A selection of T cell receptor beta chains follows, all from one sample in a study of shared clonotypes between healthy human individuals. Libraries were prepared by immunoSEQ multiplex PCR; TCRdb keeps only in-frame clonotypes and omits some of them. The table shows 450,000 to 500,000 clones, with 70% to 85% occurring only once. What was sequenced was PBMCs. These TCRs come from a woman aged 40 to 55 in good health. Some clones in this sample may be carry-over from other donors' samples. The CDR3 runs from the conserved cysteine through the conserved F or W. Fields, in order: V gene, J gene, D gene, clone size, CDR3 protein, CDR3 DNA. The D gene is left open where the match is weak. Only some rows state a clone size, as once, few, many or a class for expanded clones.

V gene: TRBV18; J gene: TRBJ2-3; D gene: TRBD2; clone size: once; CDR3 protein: CASSPGTSGSVDTQYF; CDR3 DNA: TGTGCCAGCTCACCTGGGACTAGCGGGAGTGTAGATACGCAGTATTTT
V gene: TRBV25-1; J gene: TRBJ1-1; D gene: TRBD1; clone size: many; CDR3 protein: CASTQTGTEFTEAFF; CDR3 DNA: TGTGCCAGCACTCAGACCGGGACAGAATTCACTGAAGCTTTCTTT
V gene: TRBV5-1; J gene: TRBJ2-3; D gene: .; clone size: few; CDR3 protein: CASSILAPRTDTQYF; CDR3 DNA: TGCGCCAGCAGCATTCTAGCGCCCCGCACAGATACGCAGTATTTT
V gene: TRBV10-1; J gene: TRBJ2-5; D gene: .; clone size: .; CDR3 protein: CASSQTGSQETQYF; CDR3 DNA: TGCGCCAGCAGTCAAACAGGGTCCCAAGAGACCCAGTACTTC
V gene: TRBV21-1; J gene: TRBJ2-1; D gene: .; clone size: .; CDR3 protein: CASSKLVPAGDRNEQFF; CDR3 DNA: TGTGCCAGCAGCAAACTAGTCCCAGCGGGGGATAGGAATGAGCAGTTCTTC
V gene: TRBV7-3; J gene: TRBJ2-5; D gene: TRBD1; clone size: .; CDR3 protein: CASSLTGVQETQYF; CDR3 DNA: TGTGCCAGCAGCTTGACAGGGGTCCAAGAGACCCAGTACTTC
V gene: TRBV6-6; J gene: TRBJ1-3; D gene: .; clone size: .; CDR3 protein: CASSYVDVGNTIYF; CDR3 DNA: TGTGCCAGCAGTTATGTGGACGTCGGAAACACCATATATTTT
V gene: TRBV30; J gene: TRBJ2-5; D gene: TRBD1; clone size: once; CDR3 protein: CAWSKGQGWTTQETQYF; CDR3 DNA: TGTGCCTGGAGTAAGGGACAGGGTTGGACAACTCAAGAGACCCAGTACTTC
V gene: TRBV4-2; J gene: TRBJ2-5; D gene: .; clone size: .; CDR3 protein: CASSQDDLEGQETQYF; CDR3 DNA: TGTGCCAGCAGCCAAGATGATCTAGAGGGGCAAGAGACCCAGTACTTC
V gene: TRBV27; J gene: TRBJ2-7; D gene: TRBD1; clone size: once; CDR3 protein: CASSLPRTGSAYEQYF; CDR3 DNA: TGTGCCAGCAGTTTACCCCGGACAGGTTCGGCCTACGAGCAGTACTTC
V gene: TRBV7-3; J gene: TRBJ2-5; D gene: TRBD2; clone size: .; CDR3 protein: CASSLTGLGGRETQYF; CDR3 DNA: TGTGCCAGCAGCTTAACGGGACTAGGGGGTCGGGAGACCCAGTACTTC
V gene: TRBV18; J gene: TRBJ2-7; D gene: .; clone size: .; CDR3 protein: CASSPGAEQGSYEQYF; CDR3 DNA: TGTGCCAGCTCACCGGGGGCGGAACAGGGATCCTACGAGCAGTACTTC
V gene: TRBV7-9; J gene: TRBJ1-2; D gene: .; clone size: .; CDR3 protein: CASRRGNSHYGYTF; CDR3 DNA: TGTGCCAGCAGGAGGGGCAATTCCCACTATGGCTACACCTTC
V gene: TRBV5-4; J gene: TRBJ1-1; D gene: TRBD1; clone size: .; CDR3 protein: CASSWGQVNAEAFF; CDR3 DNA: TGTGCCAGCAGCTGGGGACAGGTGAACGCTGAAGCTTTCTTT
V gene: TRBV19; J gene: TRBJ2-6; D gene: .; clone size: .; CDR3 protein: CASSIGWGAGANVLTF; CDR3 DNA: TGTGCCAGTAGTATTGGGTGGGGCGCTGGGGCCAACGTCCTGACTTTC
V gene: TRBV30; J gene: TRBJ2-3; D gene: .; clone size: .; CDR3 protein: CAWTGHDNTQYF; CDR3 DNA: TGTGCCTGGACGGGACATGACAATACGCAGTATTTT
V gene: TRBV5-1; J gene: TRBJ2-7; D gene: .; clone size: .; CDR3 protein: CASSLRPGSYEQYF; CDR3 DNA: TGCGCCAGCAGCTTGCGGCCAGGTTCCTACGAGCAGTACTTC
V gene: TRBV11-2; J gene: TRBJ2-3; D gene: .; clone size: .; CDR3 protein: CASSLLGQGDTQYF; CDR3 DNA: TGTGCCAGCAGCTTACTCGGTCAGGGAGATACGCAGTATTTT
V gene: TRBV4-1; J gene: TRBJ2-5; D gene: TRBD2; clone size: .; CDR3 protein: CASSQLAPLAGGTQETQYF; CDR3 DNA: TGCGCCAGCAGCCAATTGGCGCCTTTAGCGGGAGGGACTCAAGAGACCCAGTACTTC
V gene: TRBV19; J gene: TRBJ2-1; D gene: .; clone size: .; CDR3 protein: CASSIGGANEQFF; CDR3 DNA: TGTGCCAGTAGTATAGGGGGAGCCAATGAGCAGTTCTTC
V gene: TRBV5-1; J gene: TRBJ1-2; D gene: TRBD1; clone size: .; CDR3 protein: CASSLGTGDNYGYTF; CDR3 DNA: TGCGCCAGCAGCTTGGGGACAGGGGATAACTATGGCTACACCTTC
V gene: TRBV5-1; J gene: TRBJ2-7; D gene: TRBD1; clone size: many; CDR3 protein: CASSTDGQEIYEQYF; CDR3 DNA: TGCGCCAGCAGCACAGACGGACAGGAAATCTACGAGCAGTACTTC
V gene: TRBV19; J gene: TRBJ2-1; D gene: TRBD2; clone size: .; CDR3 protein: CASSTLAGVGNEQFF; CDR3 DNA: TGTGCCAGTAGCACACTAGCGGGAGTGGGGAATGAGCAGTTCTTC
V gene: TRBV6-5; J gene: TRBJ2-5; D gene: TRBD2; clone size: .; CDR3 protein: CASSSGLAGEETQYF; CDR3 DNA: TGTGCCAGCAGTTCGGGACTAGCGGGAGAAGAGACCCAGTACTTC
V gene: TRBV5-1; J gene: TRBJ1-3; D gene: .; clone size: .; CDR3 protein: CASSLASGTGNTIYF; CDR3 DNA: TGCGCCAGCAGCTTGGCCTCTGGGACTGGAAACACCATATATTTT
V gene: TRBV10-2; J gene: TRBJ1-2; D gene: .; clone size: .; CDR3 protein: CASSESRGGRPSPNYGYTF; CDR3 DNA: TGCGCCAGCAGTGAGTCGAGGGGCGGGCGGCCCTCGCCCAACTATGGCTACACCTTC
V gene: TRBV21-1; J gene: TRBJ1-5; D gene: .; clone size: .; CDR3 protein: CASSSLDRGRKDNQPQHF; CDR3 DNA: TGTGCCAGCAGCAGTCTAGACAGGGGTCGAAAGGACAATCAGCCCCAGCATTTT
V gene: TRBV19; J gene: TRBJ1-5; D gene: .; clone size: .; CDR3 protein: CASSPGLTQPQHF; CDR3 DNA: TGTGCCAGTAGTCCCGGGTTGACCCAGCCCCAGCATTTT
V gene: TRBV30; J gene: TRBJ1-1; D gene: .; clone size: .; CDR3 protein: CAWSVGNTEAFF; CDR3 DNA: TGTGCCTGGAGTGTAGGGAACACTGAAGCTTTCTTT
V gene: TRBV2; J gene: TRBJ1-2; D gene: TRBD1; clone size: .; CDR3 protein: CASSRQGGGYGYTF; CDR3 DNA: TGTGCCAGCAGTCGACAGGGGGGCGGGTATGGCTACACCTTC
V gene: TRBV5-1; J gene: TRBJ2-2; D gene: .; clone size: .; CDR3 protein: CASSLAQGYGSTGELFF; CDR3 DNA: TGCGCCAGCAGCTTGGCCCAGGGTTACGGGAGCACCGGGGAGCTGTTTTTT
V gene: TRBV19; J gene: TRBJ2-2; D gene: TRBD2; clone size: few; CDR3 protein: CASRSGRETGELFF; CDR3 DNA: TGTGCCAGTCGTAGCGGGAGAGAAACCGGGGAGCTGTTTTTT
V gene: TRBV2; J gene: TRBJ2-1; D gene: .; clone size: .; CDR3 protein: CASTTGPGIFEQFF; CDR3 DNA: TGTGCCAGCACCACAGGGCCCGGGATATTCGAGCAGTTCTTC
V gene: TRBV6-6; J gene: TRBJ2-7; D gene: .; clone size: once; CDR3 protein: CASSSLGSHEQYF; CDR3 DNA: TGTGCCAGCAGTTCGCTCGGGAGCCACGAGCAGTACTTC
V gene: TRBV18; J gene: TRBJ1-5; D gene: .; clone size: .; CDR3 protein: CASSLGGQPQHF; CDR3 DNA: TGTGCCAGCTCGCTTGGGGGGCAGCCCCAGCATTTT
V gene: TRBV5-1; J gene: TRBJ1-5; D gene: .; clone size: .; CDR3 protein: CASSLSSGENQPQHF; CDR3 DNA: TGCGCCAGCAGCTTGAGCTCAGGGGAGAATCAGCCCCAGCATTTT
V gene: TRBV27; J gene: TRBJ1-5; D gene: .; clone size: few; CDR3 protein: CASSLLGDSNQPQHF; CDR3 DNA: TGTGCCAGCAGTTTATTGGGGGATAGCAATCAGCCCCAGCATTTT
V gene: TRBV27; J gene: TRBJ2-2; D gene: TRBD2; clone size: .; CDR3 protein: CASSFRLAGGTGELFF; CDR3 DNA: TGTGCCAGCAGTTTCAGACTAGCGGGAGGAACCGGGGAGCTGTTTTTT
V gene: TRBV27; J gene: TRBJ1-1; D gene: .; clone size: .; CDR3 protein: CASIDDNTEAFF; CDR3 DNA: TGTGCCAGCATCGACGACAACACTGAAGCTTTCTTT
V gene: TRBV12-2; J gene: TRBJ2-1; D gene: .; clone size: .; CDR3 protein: CASRLRFRGVTEQFF; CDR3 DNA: TGTGCAAGTCGCTTACGGTTCAGGGGGGTTACTGAGCAGTTCTTC
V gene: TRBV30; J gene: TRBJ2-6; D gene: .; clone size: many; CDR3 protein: CVGGRSGANVLTF; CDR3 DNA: TGTGTCGGGGGGCGGTCTGGGGCCAACGTCCTGACTTTC
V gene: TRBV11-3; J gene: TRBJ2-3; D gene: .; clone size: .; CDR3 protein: CASSLRASSTDTQYF; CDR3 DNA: TGTGCCAGCAGCTTAAGGGCTAGCAGCACAGATACGCAGTATTTT
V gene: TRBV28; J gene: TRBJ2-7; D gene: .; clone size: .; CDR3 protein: CASSLVGIGEQYF; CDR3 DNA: TGTGCCAGCAGTTTGGTGGGAATAGGGGAGCAGTACTTC
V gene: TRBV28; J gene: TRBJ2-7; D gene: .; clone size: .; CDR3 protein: CASSFLWQGTTYEQYF; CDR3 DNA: TGTGCCAGCAGTTTTTTGTGGCAGGGAACCACCTACGAGCAGTACTTC
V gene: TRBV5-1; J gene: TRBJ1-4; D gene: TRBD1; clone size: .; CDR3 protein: CASSLGTGDEKLFF; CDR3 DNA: TGCGCCAGCAGCTTGGGGACAGGGGATGAAAAACTGTTTTTT
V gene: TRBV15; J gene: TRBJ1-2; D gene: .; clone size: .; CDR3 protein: CATSTIGQNNYGYTF; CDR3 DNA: TGTGCCACCAGCACCATTGGACAGAATAACTATGGCTACACCTTC
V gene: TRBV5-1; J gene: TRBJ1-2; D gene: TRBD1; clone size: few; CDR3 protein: CASSETGGYGYTF; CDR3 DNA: TGCGCCAGCAGCGAAACAGGGGGCTATGGCTACACCTTC
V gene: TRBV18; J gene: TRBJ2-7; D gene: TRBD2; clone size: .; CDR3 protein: CASSTTLAGVSYEQYF; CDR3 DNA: TGTGCCAGCTCAACAACTCTAGCGGGGGTCTCCTACGAGCAGTACTTC
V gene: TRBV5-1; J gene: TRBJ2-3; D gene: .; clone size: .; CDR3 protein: CASSFGSGSDTQYF; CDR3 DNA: TGCGCCAGCAGCTTTGGTAGCGGATCAGATACGCAGTATTTT
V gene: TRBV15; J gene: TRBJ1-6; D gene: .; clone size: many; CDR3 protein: CATSRERRSPLHF; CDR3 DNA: TGTGCCACCAGCAGAGAACGTCGGTCACCCCTCCACTTT
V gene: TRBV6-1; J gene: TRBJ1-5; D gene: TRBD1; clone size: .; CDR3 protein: CASSAGDRRQPQHF; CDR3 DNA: TGTGCCAGCAGTGCCGGGGACAGGCGTCAGCCCCAGCATTTT
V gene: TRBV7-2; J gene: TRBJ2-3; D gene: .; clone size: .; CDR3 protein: CASSSGSSGQRTDTQYF; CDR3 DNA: TGTGCCAGCAGCTCTGGTTCCAGCGGCCAACGCACAGATACGCAGTATTTT
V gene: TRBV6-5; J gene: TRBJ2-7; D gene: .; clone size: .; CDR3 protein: CASSTGLYEQYF; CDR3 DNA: TGTGCCAGCAGTACCGGCCTATACGAGCAGTACTTC
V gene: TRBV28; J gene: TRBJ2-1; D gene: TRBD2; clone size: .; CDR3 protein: CASSLVGLAGGGHEQFF; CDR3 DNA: TGTGCCAGCAGTTTAGTAGGACTAGCGGGAGGGGGCCATGAGCAGTTCTTC
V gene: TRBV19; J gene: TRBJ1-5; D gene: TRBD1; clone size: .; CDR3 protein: CASSTYLTGSNQPQHF; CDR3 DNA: TGTGCCAGTAGTACCTACCTGACAGGGAGCAATCAGCCCCAGCATTTT
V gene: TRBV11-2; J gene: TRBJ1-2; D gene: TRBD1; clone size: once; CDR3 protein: CASSPGQTYGYTF; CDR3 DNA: TGTGCCAGCAGCCCGGGACAGACCTATGGCTACACCTTC
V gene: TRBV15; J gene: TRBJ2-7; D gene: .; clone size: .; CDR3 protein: CATSRQLGGYEQYF; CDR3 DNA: TGTGCCACCAGCAGACAATTGGGGGGTTACGAGCAGTACTTC
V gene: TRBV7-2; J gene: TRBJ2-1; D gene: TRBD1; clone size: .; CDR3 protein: CASTGQGRNEQFF; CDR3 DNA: TGTGCCAGCACGGGACAGGGGAGAAATGAGCAGTTCTTC
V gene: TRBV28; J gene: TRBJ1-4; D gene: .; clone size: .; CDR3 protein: CASSSPGEKLFF; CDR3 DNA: TGTGCCAGCAGTTCCCCCGGTGAAAAACTGTTTTTT